Below, one TCR beta chain is given with its context. This record belongs to a study of cytomegalovirus exposure and HLA in healthy donors. The germline gives CDR1 SEHNR, CDR2 FQNEAQ (reference sequence). V was cut by 5 bases and J by 3 bases, with 16 bases left in between. This CDR3 region has 15 residues. Both 60 Vbeta primers and 13 Jbeta primers went into the PCR. Only in-frame clones appear in the TCRdb table, and some are missing; sequencing was by immunoSEQ multiplex PCR. The table has 150,000 to 200,000 clones, around 90% seen once. This TCR came from a woman aged 18 to 35 in good health and CMV-seronegative. V is TRBV7-9 and J is TRBJ1-1; a possible D gene is TRBD1 (6 bases). Material: PBMCs. The CDR3 coding sequence is TGTGCCAGCAGCCCGGCCCAGGGGTCAGACACTGAAGCTTTCTTT. It specifies CASSPAQGSDTEAFF.